The rows below give T cell receptor beta chains drawn from one sample of a study of blood T cells in healthy people across ages. TCRdb processed the 5' RACE reads anew with MiXCR; each CDR3 protein has one entry. The sample lists hundreds of thousands of distinct CDR3 sequences, 58% seen once, with more than 35% in the top ten. Sequenced: blood. The source of these receptors is a man in his fifties or sixties in good health. Each CDR3 is given with its conserved first and last residue. Fields, in order: V gene, D gene, J gene, clone size, CDR3 DNA, CDR3 protein. The D gene is left open where the match is weak. Clone size appears in some rows only: once, few, many, or a class for an expanded clone.

V gene: TRBV12-3/TRBV12-4
D gene: TRBD1
J gene: TRBJ2-3
clone size: .
CDR3 DNA: TGTGCCAGCAGTCCACAGGGGCCTGAGGATACGCAGTATTTT
CDR3 protein: CASSPQGPEDTQYF

V gene: TRBV7-2
D gene: .
J gene: TRBJ2-3
clone size: .
CDR3 DNA: TGTGCCAGCAGCTTAGACCCTGTTGGGATCTTGGATACGCAGTATTTT
CDR3 protein: CASSLDPVGILDTQYF

V gene: TRBV28
D gene: TRBD1
J gene: TRBJ2-7
clone size: .
CDR3 DNA: TGTGCCAGGGGACAGGCCAACTACGAGCAGTACTTC
CDR3 protein: CARGQANYEQYF

V gene: TRBV2
D gene: .
J gene: TRBJ2-5
clone size: .
CDR3 DNA: TGTGCCAGCAGTGGAGGGAGTAGGGAGACCCAGTACTTC
CDR3 protein: CASSGGSRETQYF

V gene: TRBV4-2
D gene: .
J gene: TRBJ1-1
clone size: .
CDR3 DNA: TGTGCCAGCAGCCAAGGAAATCCGACGACTGAAGCTTTCTTT
CDR3 protein: CASSQGNPTTEAFF

V gene: TRBV9
D gene: .
J gene: TRBJ1-2
clone size: few
CDR3 DNA: TGTGCCAGCAGCGTAGGCTCGTCCAGGGAGCTGATAAACTATGGCTACACCTTC
CDR3 protein: CASSVGSSRELINYGYTF

V gene: TRBV4-2
D gene: TRBD1
J gene: TRBJ2-5
clone size: few
CDR3 DNA: TGTGCCAGCAGCCAGGGAGCCGGACAGGGCGGCACCCAGTACTTC
CDR3 protein: CASSQGAGQGGTQYF

V gene: TRBV28
D gene: .
J gene: TRBJ1-2
clone size: .
CDR3 DNA: TGTGCCAGCATGGGGGGGGGATACTATGGCTACACCTTC
CDR3 protein: CASMGGGYYGYTF

V gene: TRBV15
D gene: TRBD1
J gene: TRBJ2-7
clone size: .
CDR3 DNA: TGTGCCACCAGCAGACCGGGACAGGGCTACGAGCAGTACTTC
CDR3 protein: CATSRPGQGYEQYF

V gene: TRBV28
D gene: .
J gene: TRBJ1-1
clone size: .
CDR3 DNA: TGTGCCAGCAGCACAAGGGGCACTGAAGCTTTCTTT
CDR3 protein: CASSTRGTEAFF

V gene: TRBV7-9
D gene: .
J gene: TRBJ2-3
clone size: few
CDR3 DNA: TGTGCCAGCAGCCAGGTACGGGGGACCACAGATACGCAGTATTTT
CDR3 protein: CASSQVRGTTDTQYF

V gene: TRBV29-1
D gene: .
J gene: TRBJ2-1
clone size: few
CDR3 DNA: TGCAGCGTTGAACCGGGCTACGGGGCAGGGGAGAGGAATGAGCAGTTCTTC
CDR3 protein: CSVEPGYGAGERNEQFF

V gene: TRBV10-3
D gene: .
J gene: TRBJ2-5
clone size: few
CDR3 DNA: TGTGCCATCAGTACGTGGCAGGGCTCCCAAGAGACCCAGTACTTC
CDR3 protein: CAISTWQGSQETQYF

V gene: TRBV28
D gene: .
J gene: TRBJ1-2
clone size: .
CDR3 DNA: TGTGCCAGCAGTTTACAAGGGAAGGTGGGCTACACCTTC
CDR3 protein: CASSLQGKVGYTF

V gene: TRBV5-1
D gene: TRBD1
J gene: TRBJ2-5
clone size: many
CDR3 DNA: TGTGCCAGCAGCTTAGACAGGGAAGAGACCCAGTACTTC
CDR3 protein: CASSLDREETQYF

V gene: TRBV2
D gene: .
J gene: TRBJ2-1
clone size: once
CDR3 DNA: TGTGCCAGCAGGATTAGACTGGGCGATGAGCAGTTCTTC
CDR3 protein: CASRIRLGDEQFF

V gene: TRBV12-5
D gene: .
J gene: TRBJ2-7
clone size: .
CDR3 DNA: TGTGCTAGTGCCAGGGATTACGAGCAGTACTTC
CDR3 protein: CASARDYEQYF

V gene: TRBV29-1
D gene: .
J gene: TRBJ2-3
clone size: few
CDR3 DNA: TGCAGCGTCCCCGAGGGGGGCTCTGGGGCGCAGTATTTT
CDR3 protein: CSVPEGGSGAQYF

V gene: TRBV5-4
D gene: .
J gene: TRBJ2-1
clone size: .
CDR3 DNA: TGTGCCAGCAGCCCGATCATTGATGGTACAGCCAATAGCTCCTACAATGAGCAGTTCTTC
CDR3 protein: CASSPIIDGTANSSYNEQFF

V gene: TRBV3-1
D gene: TRBD1
J gene: TRBJ1-2
clone size: .
CDR3 DNA: TGTGCCAGCAGCCAGACAGGGGGCGCGGGTTATGGCTACACCTTC
CDR3 protein: CASSQTGGAGYGYTF

V gene: TRBV10-3
D gene: .
J gene: TRBJ2-5
clone size: .
CDR3 DNA: TGTGCCATCAGTGAAGTCCGGGAAGAGACCCAGTACTTC
CDR3 protein: CAISEVREETQYF

V gene: TRBV2
D gene: .
J gene: TRBJ2-2
clone size: .
CDR3 DNA: TGTGCCAGCAGTTCGGACCAGTACACCGGGGAGCTGTTTTTT
CDR3 protein: CASSSDQYTGELFF

V gene: TRBV28
D gene: .
J gene: TRBJ2-7
clone size: .
CDR3 DNA: TGTGCCAGCTTAGGTTCTAACTCCTACGAGCAGTACTTC
CDR3 protein: CASLGSNSYEQYF

V gene: TRBV6-2/TRBV6-3
D gene: .
J gene: TRBJ1-1
clone size: .
CDR3 DNA: TGTGCCAGCAGTTACTCGACTCCAGGGACGGTGAACACTGAAGCTTTCTTT
CDR3 protein: CASSYSTPGTVNTEAFF

V gene: TRBV5-1
D gene: .
J gene: TRBJ1-2
clone size: .
CDR3 DNA: TGCGCCAGCAGCTTGGAAGGCCGCCAGGGCACTGGCTACACCTTC
CDR3 protein: CASSLEGRQGTGYTF

V gene: TRBV5-1
D gene: .
J gene: TRBJ2-1
clone size: .
CDR3 DNA: TGCGCCAGCAGCTTGGAATTGGAGACCCAGTTCTTC
CDR3 protein: CASSLELETQFF

V gene: TRBV12-3/TRBV12-4
D gene: .
J gene: TRBJ2-1
clone size: .
CDR3 DNA: TGTGCCAGCAGTTTAGCGGGGGAGTGGGGTGAGCAGTTCTTC
CDR3 protein: CASSLAGEWGEQFF

V gene: TRBV6-2/TRBV6-3
D gene: TRBD2
J gene: TRBJ2-5
clone size: .
CDR3 DNA: TGTGCCAGCAGTTATGGGGGTGGTGGACTAGCGTCGGAGACCCAGTACTTC
CDR3 protein: CASSYGGGGLASETQYF

V gene: TRBV25-1
D gene: .
J gene: TRBJ2-2
clone size: .
CDR3 DNA: TGTGCCAACAGTGGCCGAGGAGGGGCAACAGGAAACGGGGAGCTGTTTTTT
CDR3 protein: CANSGRGGATGNGELFF

V gene: TRBV20-1
D gene: .
J gene: TRBJ2-2
clone size: .
CDR3 DNA: TGCAGTGCCATGGTCCCGGGGGCGACCGGGGAGCTGTTTTTT
CDR3 protein: CSAMVPGATGELFF

V gene: TRBV10-3
D gene: .
J gene: TRBJ2-3
clone size: few
CDR3 DNA: TGTGCCATCAGTGAAGTAGAGGATACGCAGTATTTT
CDR3 protein: CAISEVEDTQYF